This passage covers 20 T cell receptor beta chains from one sample sequenced in a study of CD8+ T cells in alopecia areata. It was cDNA, reverse transcribed from extracted RNA, that served as the sequencing template. The method was immunoSEQ multiplex PCR; TCRdb's version includes in-frame clones alone and lacks a portion of them. Listed here are approximately 110,000 clones without any singletons, the top ten holding around 20%. The sequencing sample was made of lesional skin. These receptors were taken from a C3H/HeJ mouse with alopecia areata. Strain haplotype at MHC: H2-k.

Note on this clone: These gene names are mouse names. This sample includes further DNA sequences coding for the same CDR3. The CDR3 loop reads CTCSAPDRGFNQDTQYF. CDR3 DNA, as far as it was read: TGCACCTGCAGTGCCCCGGACAGGGGATTTAACCAAGAC. The chain combines TRBV1 with TRBJ2-5, with 9 bases matching TRBD1. The sequence runs out 4 residues before the end of the CDR3; the remainder is reconstructed from the germline J gene. The V gene's germline CDR1 is NSQYPW and CDR2 LRSPGD (reference sequence). With V trimmed by 3 bases and J by 0 bases, 7 bases remained unmatched. The CDR3 is 17 amino acids. The variable domain in full, completed from reference TRBV1 and TRBJ2-5, reads VTLLEQNPRWRLVPRGQAVNLRCILKNSQYPWMSWYQQDLQKQLQWLFTLRSPGDKEVKSLPGADYLATRVTDTELRLQVANMSQGRTLYCTCSAPDRGFNQDTQYFGPGTRLLVL.

Comment on this clone: TCRdb's protein does not match the DNA translation at residue 13; the protein provided is translated from the DNA. Germline and genes here are mouse. The sequenced fragment ends 3 residues before the CDR3 boundary, so the rest is inferred from the germline J gene. This rearrangement joins TRBV13-3 to TRBJ1-3; TRBD1 agrees at 10 bases. Per the germline V gene, CDR1 is NNHDY and CDR2 is SYVADS. CDR3 length: 16 amino acids. V lost 3 bases, J lost 0 bases, and 3 bases stayed unmatched. Incomplete CDR3 DNA: TGTGCCAGCAGTGGACAGGGGGCGGGTTCTGGAAATACG. Its protein is CASSGQGAGSGNT. From start to end, the CDR3 is CASSGQGAGSGNTLYF.

This clone was found a few times. Each gene name is a mouse one. The read stops 4 residues short of the end of the CDR3; the missing end is completed from the germline J gene. Other DNA variants within this sample encode the same CDR3. V and J are TRBV13-3 and TRBJ1-2; 10 bases map to TRBD1. The CDR3 extends over 15 amino acids. J lost 4 bases, V lost 3 bases, and 6 bases had no gene match. Germline CDR1 reads NNHDY; CDR2 reads SYVADS. This CDR3 is CASSARDRGGSDYTF. The DNA read from the CDR3 is TGTGCCAGCAGTGCAAGGGACAGGGGAGGCTCC.

This clone was seen a handful of times. Each gene name is a mouse one. The read gets to within 4 residues of the CDR3 end, and the germline J gene fills in the rest. The chain is built from TRBV19 and TRBJ1-1, with 8 bases that match TRBD1. The germline CDR1 and CDR2 sequences are FNHDT and SITEND (reference sequence). V lost 2 bases and J lost 4; bases outside the gene matches: 10. The CDR3 length is 16 residues. Partial CDR3 DNA: TGTGCCAGCAGTATCCCTTTTCAGGGGGCAGGCACA. Residues: CASSIPFQGAGT. The complete CDR3 protein is CASSIPFQGAGTEVFF. The whole variable domain, filled in from reference TRBV19 and TRBJ1-1, reads GGIITQTPKFLIGQEGQKLTLKCQQNFNHDTMYWYRQDSGKGLRLIYYSITENDLQKGDLSEGYDASREKKSSFSLTVTSAQKNEMAVFLCASSIPFQGAGTEVFFGKGTRLTVV.

Remarks on this clone: Germline and genes: mouse. The read gets to within 4 residues of the CDR3 end, and the germline J gene fills in the rest. This sequence joins TRBV1 and TRBJ2-5, with 9 positions matching TRBD1. J gave up 3 bases and V 6 bases, and 1 base lay outside the gene matches. Germline V lookup: CDR1 NSQYPW, CDR2 LRSPGD (reference sequence). The CDR3 length is 13 residues. Incomplete CDR3 DNA: TGCACCTGCAGCGGACAGGGGCAAGAC. Translation gives CTCSGQGQD. The CDR3 reads in full as CTCSGQGQDTQYF.

In the case of this clone: Gene names and germline match the mouse. CDR3 bases read: TGTGCCAGCAGCCATAAAAACCGGGACAGCTATGCT. It encodes CASSHKNRDSYA. The full CDR3 protein reads CASSHKNRDSYAEQFF. J is TRBJ2-1 and V is TRBV5; 7 bases agree with TRBD1. The missing CDR3 end, 4 residues past where the read stops, is filled in from the germline J gene. V dropped 3 bases and J dropped 3; count of bases not matched to a gene: 8. Germline loops: CDR1 LGHNA, CDR2 YNLKQL (reference sequence). This CDR3 has 16 amino acids.

This clone was detected only a few times. Germline and genes: mouse. The read halts 4 residues ahead of the CDR3 end, with the missing end drawn from the germline J gene. The chain uses TRBV13-3 and TRBJ2-1, with 8 bases fitting TRBD1. Germline V CDR1 and CDR2: NNHDY, SYVADS. This CDR3 contains 15 residues. The ends lost 5 bases at V and 3 bases at J; junction bases unmatched: 7. The DNA read from the CDR3 is TGTGCCAGCAGGGCAACGGACAGGGCCTATGCT. Encoded protein: CASRATDRAYA. The CDR3 in its entirety is CASRATDRAYAEQFF.

Details on this clone: Mouse gene names apply. The read comes to an end 4 residues before the CDR3 does, leaving the germline J gene to fill in the end. The V and J genes are TRBV1 and TRBJ2-7; D is perhaps TRBD1 (6 bases). Germline lookup yields CDR1 NSQYPW and CDR2 LRSPGD (reference sequence). The CDR3 length is 11 residues. V gave up 7 bases and J gave up 3 bases, with 7 bases separating them. CDR3 amino acids: CTCTRGYEQYF. The part of the CDR3 DNA that was read is TGCACCTGCACCAGGGGCTAT.

About this clone itself: Gene names refer to mouse genes. The read finishes 4 residues shy of the CDR3 end, and the germline J gene is used to complete it. The J gene is TRBJ2-3, the V gene TRBV19; a weak D match, TRBD1 (6 bases). Trimming shortened V by 2 bases and J by 1 base, and 11 bases separated the two germline ends. Germline V lookup: CDR1 FNHDT, CDR2 SITEND (reference sequence). The CDR3 is made up of 15 amino acids. The sequenced CDR3 bases are TGTGCCAGCAGTATTCACAGGGAAGGTGCAGAA. Translation gives CASSIHREGAE. The whole CDR3 protein reads CASSIHREGAETLYF.

This clone was recorded at least ten times. Gene and germline names: mouse. The read halts 4 residues ahead of the CDR3 end, with the missing end drawn from the germline J gene. The chain uses TRBV13-3 and TRBJ2-2; D call uncertain. Looked up from germline, CDR1 is NNHDY and CDR2 is SYVADS. Trimming removed 0 bases at V and 0 bases at J, with 9 bases between. The CDR3 is made up of 16 amino acids. The part of the CDR3 DNA that was read is TGTGCCAGCAGTGATGCCCAGGCAGCAAACACCGGG. Translation: CASSDAQAANTG. In full, the CDR3 reads CASSDAQAANTGQLYF.

Ten or more counts support this clone. Gene labels here are mouse ones. The read ends 4 residues shy of where the CDR3 ends; the end is completed using the germline J gene. The chain recombines TRBV13-3 with TRBJ2-1; 8 bases are shared with TRBD2. Germline loops: CDR1 NNHDY, CDR2 SYVADS. This CDR3 has 16 amino acids. V shed 1 base, J shed 0 bases, and the junction held 3 bases outside the gene matches. The CDR3 DNA, read in part, is TGTGCCAGCAGTGATCTGGGGGGTCTTAACTATGCT. This gives the protein CASSDLGGLNYA. The full CDR3 sequence reads CASSDLGGLNYAEQFF.

This clone was seen more than once but under ten times. Mouse gene names and germline throughout. The DNA read from the CDR3 is TGTGCCAGCAGAGTGACAGGGAAGGACACA. It translates to CASRVTGKDT. The entire CDR3 sequence reads CASRVTGKDTEVFF. J is TRBJ1-1 and V is TRBV13-3; TRBD1 matches at 7 bases. The missing CDR3 end, 4 residues past where the read stops, is filled in from the germline J gene. The V gene's germline CDR1 is NNHDY and CDR2 SYVADS. V was clipped by 5 bases and J by 3 bases; unmatched bases: 7. There are 14 residues in the CDR3.

In its sample, this clone was seen a few times. Mouse gene names apply. This CDR3 reads CASSEGLGGPSAETLYF. Incomplete CDR3 DNA: TGTGCCAGCAGTGAGGGACTGGGGGGACCTAGTGCAGAA. The chain carries TRBV13-3 and TRBJ2-3; 12 bases match TRBD2. The read comes to an end 4 residues before the CDR3 does, leaving the germline J gene to fill in the end. This CDR3 spans 17 amino acids. The germline V gene has CDR1 NNHDY and CDR2 SYVADS. Trimming at V came to 2 bases and at J to 0 bases, leaving 4 bases not matched to a gene.

This clone was found a few times. Gene names and germline match the mouse. Read data end 4 residues before the CDR3 end; the end is taken from the germline J gene. This chain uses TRBV19 with TRBJ2-7; unclear D gene. Germline V CDR1 and CDR2: FNHDT, SITEND (reference sequence). The CDR3 has 12 residues. The CDR3 bases that were read are TGTGCCAGCAGCCCTGACTTTTAT. Its translation: CASSPDFY. The full CDR3 is CASSPDFYEQYF.

At least ten counts were recorded for this clone. Genes and germline are mouse. The sequenced fragment ends 4 residues before the CDR3 boundary, so the rest is inferred from the germline J gene. V and J are TRBV13-3 and TRBJ2-3, with TRBD2 as a possible D gene (5 bases). The CDR3 spans 15 residues. V was cut by 0 bases and J by 2 bases, with 10 bases left in between. The V gene's germline CDR1 is NNHDY and CDR2 SYVADS. CDR3 DNA, as far as it was read: TGTGCCAGCAGTGATGCTGGGAATATTGCAGAA. This sequence encodes CASSDAGNIAE. The complete CDR3 protein is CASSDAGNIAETLYF.

Many counts were recorded for this clone. The germline and genes are mouse ones. The read terminates 4 residues ahead of where the CDR3 ends, so the germline J gene completes it. V usage is TRBV13-3 and J usage is TRBJ2-3; a weak D match, TRBD2 (7 bases). The germline CDR1 and CDR2 sequences are NNHDY and SYVADS. The CDR3 spans 14 residues. Trimming removed 5 bases at V and 1 base at J, with 11 bases between. Incomplete CDR3 DNA: TGTGCCAGCAGAGGGGGGGGACGTGCAGAA. Protein product: CASRGGGRAE. The whole CDR3 protein is CASRGGGRAETLYF.

Many counts were recorded for this clone. Mouse names are used for the genes. The read finishes 4 residues shy of the CDR3 end, and the germline J gene is used to complete it. The rearrangement links TRBV1 to TRBJ1-4, with 7 bases lining up with TRBD1. The CDR3 runs 15 residues. From germline, CDR1 is NSQYPW and CDR2 LRSPGD (reference sequence). CDR3 residues: CTCSGQGRDGERLFF. The part of the CDR3 DNA that was read is TGCACCTGCAGTGGACAGGGACGGGACGGCGAA. Full variable domain (missing parts from reference TRBV1 and TRBJ1-4): VTLLEQNPRWRLVPRGQAVNLRCILKNSQYPWMSWYQQDLQKQLQWLFTLRSPGDKEVKSLPGADYLATRVTDTELRLQVANMSQGRTLYCTCSGQGRDGERLFFGHGTKLSVL.

Only a few counts were recorded for this clone. Gene names are the mouse ones. The read terminates 4 residues ahead of where the CDR3 ends, so the germline J gene completes it. The rearrangement uses TRBV1 and TRBJ2-4; D perhaps matches TRBD2 (5 bases). V lost 4 bases and J lost 0, with 14 bases in between. CDR1 is NSQYPW and CDR2 is LRSPGD in the germline V gene (reference sequence). The CDR3 spans 16 residues. The CDR3 loop is CTCSGGSGLSQNTLYF. The DNA read from the CDR3 is TGCACCTGCAGTGGCGGGTCTGGGCTTAGTCAAAAC.

This clone was seen more than once but under ten times. The translated DNA and TCRdb's protein are not identical at residue 12; the protein here was translated from the DNA. Gene and germline names: mouse. The read stops 3 residues short of the end of the CDR3; the missing end is completed from the germline J gene. The V and J genes are TRBV19 and TRBJ1-6; 8 bases align to TRBD1. TRBJ1-6 is assigned to the ORF class and has an uncertain function. V gave up 0 bases and J gave up 9 bases; unmatched junction bases: 5. CDR3 length equals 15 residues. In germline, CDR1 is FNHDT, CDR2 SITEND (reference sequence). CDR3: CASSIAGGAGSPLYF. The DNA read from the CDR3 is TGTGCCAGCAGTATAGCAGGGGGCGCGGGTTCGCCC.

This clone was detected a few times. The TCRdb protein fails to match the DNA translation at residue 12; the protein reported here was translated from the DNA. Each gene name is a mouse one. The part of the CDR3 DNA that was read is TGTGCCCGCAGCCAAGGGACAGATTCTGGAAATACG. As protein: CARSQGTDSGNT. Given in full, the CDR3 is CARSQGTDSGNTLYF. The chain recombines TRBV14 with TRBJ1-3, with 7 bases lining up with TRBD1. With the read ending 3 residues before the CDR3 end, the germline J gene is used to fill in that end. This CDR3 contains 15 residues. Germline CDR1 reads SGHDT; CDR2 reads FRDEAV.